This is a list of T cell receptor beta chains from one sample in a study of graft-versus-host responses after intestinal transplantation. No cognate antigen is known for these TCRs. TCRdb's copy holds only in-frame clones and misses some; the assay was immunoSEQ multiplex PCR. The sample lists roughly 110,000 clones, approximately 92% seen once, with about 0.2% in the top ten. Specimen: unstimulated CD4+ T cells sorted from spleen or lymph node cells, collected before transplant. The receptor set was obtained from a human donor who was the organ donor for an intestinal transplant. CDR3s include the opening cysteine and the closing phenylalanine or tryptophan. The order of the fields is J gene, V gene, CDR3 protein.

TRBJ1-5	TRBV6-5	CASSRDALLWPQHF
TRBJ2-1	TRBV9	CASSPGTGIVHEQFF
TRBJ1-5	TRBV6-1	CASSYSLEPQHF
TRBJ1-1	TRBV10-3	CAISEPDRARAEAFF
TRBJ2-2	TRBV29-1	CSVRDDRDTGELFF
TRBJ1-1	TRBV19	CASSMPARDTEAFF
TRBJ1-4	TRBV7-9	CASSLAGTLFF
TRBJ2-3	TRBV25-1	CASSEYTHRRPDTQYF
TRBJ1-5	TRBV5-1	CASSLSGGNQPQHF
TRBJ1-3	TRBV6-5	CASSSTLGASGNTIYF
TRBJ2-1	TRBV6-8	CAGGRRGSLYNEQFF
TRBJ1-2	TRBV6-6	CASSLTGNGYTF
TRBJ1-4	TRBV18	CASSPRTARGVSEKLFF
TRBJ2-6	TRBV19	CASRYDRASGANVLTF
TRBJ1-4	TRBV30	CAWSVRRANEKLFF
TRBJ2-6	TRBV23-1	CASSQSAVYGANVLTF
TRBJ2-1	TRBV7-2	CASSLVSAPNEQFF
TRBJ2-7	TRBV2	CASSDRTTRYEQYF
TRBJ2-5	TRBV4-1	CASSRGIKETQYF
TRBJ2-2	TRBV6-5	CASSYNRRGTGELFF
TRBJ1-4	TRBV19	CASSIPPGTTNEKLFF
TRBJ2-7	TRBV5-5	CASSLLVAGRYEQYF
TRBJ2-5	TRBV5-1	CASSLGLSPQETQYF
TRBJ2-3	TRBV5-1	CASSFLGPRTDTQYF
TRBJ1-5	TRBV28	CASRGQGASQPQHF
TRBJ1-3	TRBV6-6	CASSYSGSGNTIYF
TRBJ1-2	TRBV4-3	CASSQESRDKSYGYTF
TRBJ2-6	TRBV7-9	CASSLPGANVPTF